The clone carrying this T cell receptor beta chain is classed as medium-sized. TCRdb's table, derived via immunoSEQ multiplex PCR, lists solely in-frame clones and lacks some. This sample carries 900 to 1,500 clones, none of them present only once. Busulfan-fludarabine conditioning, marrow transplant, and cyclophosphamide on days +3 and +4 were administered. The source of the sample is a study of T cells after posttransplantation cyclophosphamide. Germline values: CDR1 MDHEN, CDR2 SYDVKM. The CDR3 length is 15 residues. Trimming shortened V by 7 bases and J by 5 bases, and 20 bases separated the two germline ends.

The TCR sequence derives from a male patient younger than 45 who received an allogeneic stem cell transplant from a related donor, was CMV-positive, and had no GVHD. Some T cells may possibly be graft donor cells. This chain uses TRBV28 with TRBJ1-2; tentatively, D is TRBD1 (5 bases). Sequencing used PBMCs, obtained 84 days after allogeneic stem cell transplant with posttransplant cyclophosphamide. CDR3 sequence (DNA): TGTGCCAGCATCGAATCCTCCCGGGAGGGGTATGGCTACACCTTC. Its translation: CASIESSREGYGYTF.